A single sample is the source of the 21 T cell receptor beta chains below, sequenced in a study of OX40 agonist ivuxolimab in advanced cancers. The protocol was immunoSEQ multiplex PCR, while the TCRdb copy is restricted to in-frame clones and leaves out a portion. The sample lists several thousand clones; about two thirds were seen once. The specimen comprised CD4+ or CD8+ T cells sorted from blood, sampled in a trial of the OX40 agonist ivuxolimab. The receptors come from an adult with an advanced solid tumor such as melanoma, head and neck, liver or kidney cancer.

The chain recombines TRBV4-3 with TRBJ1-5, with D possibly matching TRBD1 (6 bases). The V end was cut by 0 bases, the J end by 4 bases, with 10 bases between. This CDR3 is 15 amino acids long. Per germline, CDR1 LGHNA and CDR2 YSLEER. The CDR3 DNA sequence: TGCGCCAGCAGCCAAGACAGGGGATCAAATCAGCCCCAGCATTTT. Translated: CASSQDRGSNQPQHF.

The rearrangement links TRBV4-2 to TRBJ1-3; D is perhaps TRBD1 (5 bases). The CDR3 consists of 18 residues. The V end was cut by 3 bases, the J end by 0 bases, with 18 bases between. Germline CDR1 LGHNA, CDR2 YNFKEQ. CDR3 sequence reads: CASSQNTPDRSSGNTIYF. The CDR3 DNA follows: TGTGCCAGCAGCCAGAACACTCCCGACAGAAGCTCTGGAAACACCATATATTTT.

V and J are TRBV7-9 and TRBJ2-5; D may match TRBD1 or TRBD2 (5 bases each). The end of the DNA is better explained by TRBJ2-7, so the J call may be wrong. The CDR3 length is 16 residues. CDR1 is SEHNR, CDR2 FQNEAQ, per germline (reference sequence). As DNA, the CDR3 is TGTGCCAGCAGCTCTAAGGTTGGGGGTAGCTCCTACGAGCAGTACTTC. Translating gives CASSSKVGGSSYEQYF.

The chain carries TRBV10-1 and TRBJ2-2; no clear D gene. Germline CDR1 and CDR2: WNHNN and SYGVQD (reference sequence). Trimming stripped 4 bases from V and 6 bases from J, with 6 bases between. The CDR3 extends over 12 amino acids. CDR3 sequence reads: CASSVDAGELFF. The CDR3 nucleotides are TGCGCCAGCAGTGTAGACGCCGGGGAGCTGTTTTTT.

The chain uses TRBV13 and TRBJ2-7; 8 bases match TRBD2. CDR3 length: 14 residues. Germline V gene data show CDR1 as PRHDT and CDR2 as FYEKMQ (reference sequence). V trimming: 1 base; J trimming: 6 bases; junction bases outside the gene matches: 5. The CDR3 sequence: CASSLAGGALEQYF. The DNA for the CDR3 is TGTGCCAGCAGCTTAGCGGGGGGGGCTCTCGAGCAGTACTTC.

The chain uses TRBV9 and TRBJ2-3, with a weak D call TRBD2 (6 bases). CDR3 size: 15 residues. V was pared by 0 bases and J by 3 bases, with 11 bases between. CDR1 is SGDLS and CDR2 is YYNGEE in the germline V gene. CDR3 coding DNA: TGTGCCAGCAGCGTAGTGCCCGCGGGGACAGATACGCAGTATTTT. This codes for CASSVVPAGTDTQYF.

The chain links TRBV6-7 to TRBJ2-3; unclear D gene. TRBV6-7 is reported as an ORF; its role is uncertain. V was pared by 0 bases and J by 5 bases, with 6 bases between. This CDR3 has 13 residues. DNA for the CDR3: TGTGCCAGCAGTTACTCGGACGGAGATACGCAGTATTTT. This codes for CASSYSDGDTQYF.

This clone was counted a few times. V and J are TRBV15 and TRBJ2-5; D call uncertain. The CDR3 has 13 amino acids. CDR1 is LNHNV and CDR2 is YYDKDF in the germline V gene (reference sequence). Between the trimmed V and J ends, which lost 6 bases and 3 bases, there was a span of 11 bases. The DNA of the CDR3 is TGTGCCACCAGGTCCCGGACCGAAGAGACCCAGTACTTC. Translating it yields CATRSRTEETQYF.

This clone was found a few times. The rearrangement links TRBV25-1 to TRBJ1-5; D remains unclear. Germline loops: CDR1 MGHDK, CDR2 SYGVNS. The V gene lost 5 bases and the J gene lost 3 bases, with 14 bases spanning the gap. This CDR3 contains 15 residues. The CDR3 region is CASSKKTVINQPQHF. In DNA form, the CDR3 reads TGTGCCAGCAGTAAGAAAACAGTGATCAATCAGCCCCAGCATTTT.

CDR3 DNA sequence: TGTGCCACCCCCGGGTCGGGTTCTAACTATGGCTACACCTTC. This codes for CATPGSGSNYGYTF. The V and J genes are TRBV28 and TRBJ1-2; D gene unclear. The length of the CDR3 is 14 residues. Germline-derived CDR1 and CDR2 are MDHEN and SYDVKM. V was shortened by 10 bases and J by 0 bases, with 15 bases between the two germline ends.

The rearrangement joins TRBV13 to TRBJ1-3, with D uncertain. The ends were cut back, 0 bases at V and 2 bases at J, with 8 bases in the middle. CDR1 and CDR2 (germline): PRHDT, FYEKMQ (reference sequence). This CDR3 comprises 15 residues. CDR3 region: CASSLGGSTGNTIYF. As DNA, the CDR3 is TGTGCCAGCAGCTTAGGCGGTTCCACTGGAAACACCATATATTTT. Supplemented by reference TRBV13 and TRBJ1-3, the full variable domain reads AAGVIQSPRHLIKEKRETATLKCYPIPRHDTVYWYQQGPGQDPQFLISFYEKMQSDKGSIPDRFSAQQFSDYHSELNMSSLELGDSALYFCASSLGGSTGNTIYFGEGSWLTVV.

The chain links TRBV4-3 to TRBJ2-7; D remains ambiguous. V shed 0 bases and J shed 4 bases, with 7 bases lying between them. There are 13 residues in the CDR3. The germline CDR1 and CDR2 sequences are LGHNA and YSLEER. CDR3 sequence reads: CASSQDKGYEQYF. CDR3 in DNA: TGCGCCAGCAGCCAAGATAAGGGTTACGAGCAGTACTTC.

CDR3 sequence (DNA): TGTGCCACCACGGTAGAGGGCGATAAGGATGGCTACACCTTC. It yields the protein CATTVEGDKDGYTF. V is TRBV7-2 and J is TRBJ1-2; D gene unclear. CDR3 length: 14 residues. Germline V gene lookup returns CDR1 SGHTA and CDR2 FQGNSA. V was shortened by 10 bases and J by 6 bases, with 21 bases between the two germline ends.

The V and J genes are TRBV5-1 and TRBJ2-7; D gene unclear. The CDR3 totals 14 residues. Germline CDR1 and CDR2: SGHRS and YFSETQ. Between the trimmed V and J ends, which lost 1 base and 6 bases, there was a span of 14 bases. In DNA form, the CDR3 reads TGCGCCAGCAGCTTGAGCTCTTTTCGGTGCGAGCAGTACTTC. Protein sequence: CASSLSSFRCEQYF.

This clone was seen only a few times. This chain uses TRBV9 with TRBJ2-5; TRBD2 agrees at 11 bases. The V and J ends lost 3 bases and 5 bases, in that order; junction bases with no gene match: 6. The CDR3 totals 15 residues. Germline CDR1 is SGDLS and CDR2 is YYNGEE. This CDR3 is CASSALAGGLETQYF. CDR3 nucleotides: TGTGCCAGCAGCGCCTTAGCGGGGGGGCTGGAGACCCAGTACTTC.

The chain joins TRBV11-3 to TRBJ2-7, with 10 nucleotides matching TRBD1. After removal of 5 bases from V and 6 bases from J, the junction contained 10 bases not matched to a gene. Germline CDR1 SGHNT, CDR2 YENEEA. This CDR3 region has 15 residues. The CDR3 sequence is CASSHHGTGVSEQYF. CDR3 nucleotides: TGTGCCAGCAGCCACCACGGGACAGGGGTGAGCGAGCAGTACTTC.

The rearrangement joins TRBV5-5 to TRBJ2-7; perhaps TRBD2 as D (6 bases). Germline lookup yields CDR1 SGHKS and CDR2 YYEKEE (reference sequence). V dropped 4 bases and J dropped 2 bases, with 13 bases sitting between them. The CDR3 has 14 amino acids. CDR3 sequence: CASSLGSGTYEQYF. For the CDR3, the DNA is TGTGCCAGCAGCCTGGGTAGCGGTACCTACGAGCAGTACTTC.

The chain couples TRBV4-3 to TRBJ1-3; D not resolved. The V end was cut by 1 base, the J end by 5 bases, with 12 bases between. In germline, CDR1 is LGHNA, CDR2 YSLEER. The CDR3 has 15 residues. The CDR3 DNA is TGCGCCAGCAGCCAAGTACCCATGGATAGAAACACCATATATTTT. Translation gives CASSQVPMDRNTIYF.

The gene calls are TRBV7-3 and TRBJ2-7; 8 nucleotides match TRBD1. The J segment lost 3 bases and the V segment lost 5 bases, leaving 15 bases of the junction unmatched. The germline CDR1 and CDR2 sequences are SGHTA and FQGTGA. The CDR3 runs 17 residues. CDR3 in amino acids: CASSPYSSGQVLYEQYF. In DNA form, the CDR3 reads TGTGCCAGCAGCCCCTACTCCTCGGGACAGGTCCTCTACGAGCAGTACTTC.

J is TRBJ2-3 and V is TRBV6-1; D is uncertain. The V end was cut by 5 bases, the J end by 0 bases, with 12 bases between. The CDR3 is made up of 15 amino acids. Germline CDR1 reads MNHNS; CDR2 reads SASEGT. In DNA form, the CDR3 reads TGTGCCAGCAGTCTACCTGCGAGTAGCACAGATACGCAGTATTTT. Amino acids: CASSLPASSTDTQYF.

This clone turned up a few times. The rearrangement links TRBV9 to TRBJ1-6, with TRBD1 identical over 7 bases. After removal of 1 base from V and 8 bases from J, the junction contained 9 bases not matched to a gene. The CDR3 totals 16 residues. Germline V lookup: CDR1 SGDLS, CDR2 YYNGEE. Written as DNA, the CDR3 is TGTGCCAGCAGCGTAAGCGGGCAGGGGGGAGATTCACCCCTCCACTTT. Translation gives CASSVSGQGGDSPLHF.